A selection of T cell receptor beta chains follows, all from one sample in a study of OX40 agonist ivuxolimab in advanced cancers. TCRdb's table, derived via immunoSEQ multiplex PCR, lists solely in-frame clones and lacks some. The sample contains 72,000 or so clones, approximately 92% of which appear only once. The material sequenced was CD4+ or CD8+ T cells sorted from blood, taken in a trial of the OX40 agonist ivuxolimab. The receptors shown here come from an adult with an advanced solid tumor such as melanoma, head and neck, liver or kidney cancer. CDR3s include the opening cysteine and the closing phenylalanine or tryptophan. D genes are given only for firm matches.

d_gene: NA; j_gene: TRBJ2-7; v_gene: TRBV6-6; CDR3nt: TGTGCCAGCATGGGCGGCGCCTACGAGCAGTACTTC; CDR3aa: CASMGGAYEQYF
d_gene: NA; j_gene: TRBJ2-4; v_gene: TRBV10-3; CDR3nt: TGTGCCATCAGTGAGTCGTTTTTCCAGGGAGGAGTAGCCAAAAACATTCAGTACTTC; CDR3aa: CAISESFFQGGVAKNIQYF
d_gene: TRBD1; j_gene: TRBJ2-7; v_gene: TRBV18; CDR3nt: TGTGCCAGCTCACCAGACGCAGGGGGCTTATACGAGCAGTACTTC; CDR3aa: CASSPDAGGLYEQYF
d_gene: NA; j_gene: TRBJ1-1; v_gene: TRBV19; CDR3nt: TGTGCCAGTAGGGATAGAGGACGGGTGAACACTGAAGCTTTCTTT; CDR3aa: CASRDRGRVNTEAFF
d_gene: NA; j_gene: TRBJ2-7; v_gene: TRBV5-1; CDR3nt: TGCGCCAGCAGCTTATCCGGGACCATTACCTACGAGCAGTACTTC; CDR3aa: CASSLSGTITYEQYF
d_gene: TRBD1; j_gene: TRBJ1-2; v_gene: TRBV6-5; CDR3nt: TGTGCCAGCAGGGCATTCGGACAGGGGAGGGGCTACACCTTC; CDR3aa: CASRAFGQGRGYTF
d_gene: NA; j_gene: TRBJ1-2; v_gene: TRBV7-8; CDR3nt: TGTGCCGGCAGCTTCGGCAGGTCTAACTATGGCTACACCTTC; CDR3aa: CAGSFGRSNYGYTF
d_gene: NA; j_gene: TRBJ2-7; v_gene: TRBV5-1; CDR3nt: TGCGCCAGCAGCCGGACAGGTGGGGGGGGCTACGAGCAGTACTTC; CDR3aa: CASSRTGGGGYEQYF
d_gene: NA; j_gene: TRBJ2-3; v_gene: TRBV2; CDR3nt: TGTGCCAGCAGTGTTACGTGGGATACGCAGTATTTT; CDR3aa: CASSVTWDTQYF
d_gene: NA; j_gene: TRBJ2-7; v_gene: TRBV4-1; CDR3nt: TGCGCCAGCAGCCAAGATCTGGGAGGCTACGAGCAGTACTTC; CDR3aa: CASSQDLGGYEQYF
d_gene: NA; j_gene: TRBJ1-2; v_gene: TRBV6-6; CDR3nt: TGTGCCAGCAGTCGACAGCCCAACTATGGCTACACCTTC; CDR3aa: CASSRQPNYGYTF
d_gene: TRBD1; j_gene: TRBJ2-5; v_gene: TRBV5-1; CDR3nt: TGCGCCAGCAGCCGCGGACAGGAGATAGAGACCCAGTACTTC; CDR3aa: CASSRGQEIETQYF
d_gene: NA; j_gene: TRBJ1-5; v_gene: TRBV15; CDR3nt: TGTGCCACCAGCCGTGGGACGGATGTTAGCAATCAGCCCCAGCATTTT; CDR3aa: CATSRGTDVSNQPQHF
d_gene: TRBD1; j_gene: TRBJ2-1; v_gene: TRBV7-2; CDR3nt: TGTGCCAGCAGCTTAAGGGTGGGCGGGACAGGGTCCTACAATGAGCAGTTCTTC; CDR3aa: CASSLRVGGTGSYNEQFF
d_gene: NA; j_gene: TRBJ2-7; v_gene: TRBV7-2; CDR3nt: TGTGCCAGCAGCTTATATAGCGCCTCCTACGAGCAGTACTTC; CDR3aa: CASSLYSASYEQYF
d_gene: TRBD2; j_gene: TRBJ2-1; v_gene: TRBV5-1; CDR3nt: TGCGCCAGCAGTGGCGGGGGGGTCGACAATGAGCAGTTCTTC; CDR3aa: CASSGGGVDNEQFF
d_gene: NA; j_gene: TRBJ2-2; v_gene: TRBV7-6; CDR3nt: TGTGCCATACTGAGGATAGGTAGAGAAAACACCGGGGAGCTGTTTTTT; CDR3aa: CAILRIGRENTGELFF
d_gene: NA; j_gene: TRBJ2-7; v_gene: TRBV5-1; CDR3nt: TGCGCCAGCAGCTTGGGGACTGAGATTACGGGGCAGTACTTC; CDR3aa: CASSLGTEITGQYF
d_gene: NA; j_gene: TRBJ2-7; v_gene: TRBV7-9; CDR3nt: TGTGCCAGCAGCTTAGCGGTTTCCTACGAGCAGTACTTC; CDR3aa: CASSLAVSYEQYF